These T cell receptor beta chains were read from a single sample in a study of PD-L1 blockade in urothelial cancer. Measured with immunoSEQ multiplex PCR; TCRdb has only the in-frame clones, and not every one. The data show 95,000 to 150,000 clones, 86% seen once. Here the sequenced sample was PBMCs, taken around atezolizumab (anti-PD-L1) treatment. The receptors shown here come from a man aged 50-60 years with urothelial cancer. Both conserved end residues are part of each CDR3. The D gene is left open where the match is weak. Where a row states a size, it is once, few, many or the class of an expanded clone; other rows omit it.

clone_size	v_call	j_call	d_call	cdr3_aa	cdr3_nt
once	TRBV5-1	TRBJ1-3	TRBD1	CASSLAAGGGNTIYF	TGCGCCAGCAGCTTGGCGGCAGGGGGTGGAAACACCATATATTTT
NA	TRBV5-6	TRBJ1-5	NA	CASSLGRGKPQHF	TGTGCCAGCAGCTTGGGCAGGGGTAAGCCCCAGCATTTT
NA	TRBV19	TRBJ2-7	TRBD2	CASSKLAGAQTYEQYF	TGTGCCAGTAGTAAACTAGCGGGAGCTCAAACCTACGAGCAGTACTTC
NA	TRBV6-6	TRBJ1-4	NA	CATRSGGRSANEKLFF	TGTGCCACTAGATCGGGGGGGCGGAGTGCTAATGAAAAACTGTTTTTT
NA	TRBV30	TRBJ2-3	NA	CAWSVRRGTSTDTQYF	TGTGCCTGGAGTGTACGTCGGGGGACTAGCACAGATACGCAGTATTTT
few	TRBV29-1	TRBJ1-1	NA	CSGSRGPRGTEAFF	TGCAGCGGGTCGCGGGGGCCAAGGGGAACTGAAGCTTTCTTT
NA	TRBV30	TRBJ2-7	TRBD2	CAWRPSGTSGRFVYEQYF	TGTGCCTGGAGGCCCTCCGGGACTAGCGGGAGATTCGTCTACGAGCAGTACTTC
once	TRBV9	TRBJ1-2	NA	CASSADSYGYTF	TGTGCCAGCAGCGCGGACTCCTATGGCTACACCTTC
NA	TRBV4-2	TRBJ1-1	NA	CASSRRPNRQDPRVMDTEAFF	TGTGCCAGCAGCCGGCGACCAAACCGACAGGACCCAAGGGTTATGGACACTGAAGCTTTCTTT
NA	TRBV5-4	TRBJ1-2	TRBD1	CASSRGQEGYGYTF	TGTGCCAGCAGCCGGGGACAGGAGGGCTATGGCTACACCTTC
NA	TRBV9	TRBJ2-1	NA	CASSVAASAYNEQFF	TGTGCCAGCAGCGTAGCGGCTAGCGCGTACAATGAGCAGTTCTTC
NA	TRBV7-9	TRBJ2-5	NA	CASSDDSGRETQYF	TGTGCCAGCAGCGATGACTCCGGCCGGGAGACCCAGTACTTC
NA	TRBV14	TRBJ2-7	NA	CASSQSRTEQYF	TGTGCCAGCAGCCAAAGCCGTACGGAGCAGTACTTC
NA	TRBV10-2	TRBJ2-1	TRBD2	CASSESNSGGEQFF	TGCGCCAGCAGTGAGTCGAATTCGGGGGGTGAGCAGTTCTTC
few	TRBV6-1	TRBJ1-2	NA	CASSDGSTGGYGYTF	TGTGCCAGCAGTGACGGGAGCACTGGGGGGTATGGCTACACCTTC
NA	TRBV7-9	TRBJ2-3	TRBD2	CASSPAGGLTDTQYF	TGTGCCAGCAGTCCAGCGGGAGGACTCACAGATACGCAGTATTTT
few	TRBV7-8	TRBJ2-5	TRBD1	CASSSVGQGRETQYF	TGTGCCAGCAGCTCCGTTGGACAGGGTCGAGAGACCCAGTACTTC
NA	TRBV5-1	TRBJ1-4	NA	CASSKSDGGDATNEKLFF	TGCGCCAGCAGCAAATCCGACGGAGGAGATGCAACTAATGAAAAACTGTTTTTT
NA	TRBV28	TRBJ2-7	TRBD2	CASVAAGVGSYEQYF	TGTGCCAGCGTCGCAGCGGGAGTGGGGTCCTACGAGCAGTACTTC
once	TRBV5-6	TRBJ2-7	NA	CASSLRGYARVSYEQYF	TGTGCCAGCAGCTTGAGGGGGTACGCACGGGTCTCCTACGAGCAGTACTTC
NA	TRBV5-4	TRBJ1-1	TRBD1	CASSPLPGGLNTEAFF	TGTGCCAGCAGCCCGCTCCCAGGGGGCTTGAACACTGAAGCTTTCTTT
NA	TRBV28	TRBJ2-5	TRBD2	CASSFGGGSNLGCQYF	TGTGCCAGCAGTTTTGGGGGGGGGAGCAACCTCGGTTGCCAGTACTTC
NA	TRBV2	TRBJ2-1	TRBD2	CASRTGGPLDEQFF	TGTGCCAGCAGAACGGGAGGGCCTTTGGATGAGCAGTTCTTC
NA	TRBV21-1	TRBJ2-1	NA	CASARDETTSGPINNEQFF	TGTGCCAGCGCTCGGGACGAAACGACTAGCGGACCCATAAACAATGAGCAGTTCTTC
NA	TRBV5-1	TRBJ2-1	NA	CASSLGTGGEQFF	TGCGCCAGCAGCTTGGGCACCGGTGGTGAGCAGTTCTTC
NA	TRBV5-6	TRBJ2-1	NA	CASRNVGVQQFF	TGTGCCAGCAGGAACGTGGGAGTTCAGCAGTTCTTC
NA	TRBV11-3	TRBJ2-1	NA	CASSPGTISEQFF	TGTGCCAGCAGCCCCGGGACAATAAGTGAGCAGTTCTTC
NA	TRBV5-6	TRBJ2-3	TRBD2	CASSLGLSGTRTDTQYF	TGTGCCAGCAGCTTGGGGTTGAGCGGGACTCGCACAGATACGCAGTATTTT
NA	TRBV27	TRBJ2-7	TRBD2	CASSPKGLAGGGEQYF	TGTGCCAGCAGTCCAAAGGGACTAGCGGGAGGTGGGGAGCAGTACTTC
NA	TRBV18	TRBJ2-2	TRBD2	CASSPGPGGGELFF	TGTGCCAGCTCACCGGGACCGGGAGGCGGGGAGCTGTTTTTT
NA	TRBV9	TRBJ1-5	NA	CASSRGSGENNRPQHF	TGTGCCAGCAGCCGAGGGAGTGGGGAAAACAATCGGCCCCAGCATTTT
once	TRBV18	TRBJ2-1	TRBD2	CASSPLGLRLAGGSSYNEQFF	TGTGCCAGCTCACCATTGGGTTTGAGACTAGCGGGAGGCAGCTCCTACAATGAGCAGTTCTTC